Listed below are T cell receptor beta chains from one sample, sequenced in a study of Ad26.COV2.S vaccination and SARS-CoV-2 variants. TCRdb's copy holds only in-frame clones and misses some; the assay was immunoSEQ multiplex PCR. This sample has around 320,000 clones, with around 87% found just once. The sample was peripheral blood, taken in a trial of Ad26.COV2.S vaccine versus placebo. These receptors were obtained from a person aged 18-65 years who received the Ad26.COV2.S COVID-19 vaccine or a placebo. Both conserved end residues are part of each CDR3. The D gene is left open where the match is weak. The listing skips clone size in some rows; elsewhere it reads once, few, many or a size class.

few	-	TRBV12-5	TRBJ1-2	CASGIAGYTF	TGTGCTAGTGGGATTGCTGGCTACACCTTC
-	-	TRBV4-1	TRBJ2-7	CASSQLGAYEQYF	TGCGCCAGCAGCCAACTGGGGGCTTACGAGCAGTACTTC
once	-	TRBV28	TRBJ2-7	CASSSIGTPAHLEQYF	TGTGCCAGCAGTTCCATTGGGACACCGGCTCATCTCGAGCAGTACTTC
-	TRBD1	TRBV2	TRBJ1-1	CASSATGTALEAFF	TGTGCCAGCAGCGCTACTGGGACAGCGCTTGAAGCTTTCTTT
once	-	TRBV19	TRBJ2-1	CASRRAQAYNEQFF	TGTGCCAGTAGAAGGGCTCAAGCATACAATGAGCAGTTCTTC
-	-	TRBV4-3	TRBJ2-3	CASSQALDTQYF	TGCGCCAGCAGCCAAGCATTGGATACGCAGTATTTT
-	-	TRBV11-1	TRBJ2-5	CASSLPPGSPETQYF	TGTGCCAGCAGCTTACCCCCCGGGTCCCCGGAGACCCAGTACTTC
-	-	TRBV7-8	TRBJ1-1	CASSLAGENTEAFF	TGTGCCAGCAGCTTAGCAGGGGAGAACACTGAAGCTTTCTTT
-	-	TRBV5-4	TRBJ2-7	CASSSSGTFSYEQYF	TGTGCCAGCAGTTCCTCCGGGACTTTCTCCTACGAGCAGTACTTC
-	-	TRBV18	TRBJ2-7	CASSRDTSYEQYF	TGTGCCAGCTCACGGGACACTTCCTACGAGCAGTACTTC
-	TRBD1	TRBV4-3	TRBJ1-6	CASSQGGGQNSPLHF	TGCGCCAGCAGCCAAGGAGGGGGACAGAATTCACCCCTCCACTTT
-	TRBD1	TRBV7-6	TRBJ1-3	CASSSSPTGAGNTIYF	TGTGCCAGCAGCTCCTCCCCGACAGGGGCTGGAAACACCATATATTTT
-	-	TRBV15	TRBJ2-7	CATSRDTGNTYEQYF	TGTGCCACCAGCAGAGATACCGGAAACACCTACGAGCAGTACTTC
-	-	TRBV11-3	TRBJ2-1	CASTLGAGGPFNEQFF	TGTGCCAGCACTCTAGGGGCTGGGGGGCCATTTAATGAGCAGTTCTTC
-	-	TRBV5-4	TRBJ2-5	CASSQTAETQYF	TGTGCCAGCAGCCAGACAGCCGAGACCCAGTACTTC
-	-	TRBV28	TRBJ1-3	CASSFQGSGNTIYF	TGTGCCAGCAGTTTCCAGGGTTCTGGAAACACCATATATTTT